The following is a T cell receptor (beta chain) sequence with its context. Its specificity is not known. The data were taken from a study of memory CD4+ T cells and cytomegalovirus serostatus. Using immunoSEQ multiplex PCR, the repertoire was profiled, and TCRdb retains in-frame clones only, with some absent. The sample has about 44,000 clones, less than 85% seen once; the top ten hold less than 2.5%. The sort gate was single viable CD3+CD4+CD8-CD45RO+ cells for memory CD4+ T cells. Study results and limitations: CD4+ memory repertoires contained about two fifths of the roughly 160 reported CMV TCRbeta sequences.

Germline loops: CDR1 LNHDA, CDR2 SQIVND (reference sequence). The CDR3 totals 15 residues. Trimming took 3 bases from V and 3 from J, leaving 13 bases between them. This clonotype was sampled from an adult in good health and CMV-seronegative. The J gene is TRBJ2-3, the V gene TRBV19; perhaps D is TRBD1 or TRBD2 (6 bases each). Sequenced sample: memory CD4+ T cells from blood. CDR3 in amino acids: CASSMVGGRTDTQYF. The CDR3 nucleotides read TGTGCCAGTAGTATGGTGGGGGGCCGGACAGATACGCAGTATTTT.